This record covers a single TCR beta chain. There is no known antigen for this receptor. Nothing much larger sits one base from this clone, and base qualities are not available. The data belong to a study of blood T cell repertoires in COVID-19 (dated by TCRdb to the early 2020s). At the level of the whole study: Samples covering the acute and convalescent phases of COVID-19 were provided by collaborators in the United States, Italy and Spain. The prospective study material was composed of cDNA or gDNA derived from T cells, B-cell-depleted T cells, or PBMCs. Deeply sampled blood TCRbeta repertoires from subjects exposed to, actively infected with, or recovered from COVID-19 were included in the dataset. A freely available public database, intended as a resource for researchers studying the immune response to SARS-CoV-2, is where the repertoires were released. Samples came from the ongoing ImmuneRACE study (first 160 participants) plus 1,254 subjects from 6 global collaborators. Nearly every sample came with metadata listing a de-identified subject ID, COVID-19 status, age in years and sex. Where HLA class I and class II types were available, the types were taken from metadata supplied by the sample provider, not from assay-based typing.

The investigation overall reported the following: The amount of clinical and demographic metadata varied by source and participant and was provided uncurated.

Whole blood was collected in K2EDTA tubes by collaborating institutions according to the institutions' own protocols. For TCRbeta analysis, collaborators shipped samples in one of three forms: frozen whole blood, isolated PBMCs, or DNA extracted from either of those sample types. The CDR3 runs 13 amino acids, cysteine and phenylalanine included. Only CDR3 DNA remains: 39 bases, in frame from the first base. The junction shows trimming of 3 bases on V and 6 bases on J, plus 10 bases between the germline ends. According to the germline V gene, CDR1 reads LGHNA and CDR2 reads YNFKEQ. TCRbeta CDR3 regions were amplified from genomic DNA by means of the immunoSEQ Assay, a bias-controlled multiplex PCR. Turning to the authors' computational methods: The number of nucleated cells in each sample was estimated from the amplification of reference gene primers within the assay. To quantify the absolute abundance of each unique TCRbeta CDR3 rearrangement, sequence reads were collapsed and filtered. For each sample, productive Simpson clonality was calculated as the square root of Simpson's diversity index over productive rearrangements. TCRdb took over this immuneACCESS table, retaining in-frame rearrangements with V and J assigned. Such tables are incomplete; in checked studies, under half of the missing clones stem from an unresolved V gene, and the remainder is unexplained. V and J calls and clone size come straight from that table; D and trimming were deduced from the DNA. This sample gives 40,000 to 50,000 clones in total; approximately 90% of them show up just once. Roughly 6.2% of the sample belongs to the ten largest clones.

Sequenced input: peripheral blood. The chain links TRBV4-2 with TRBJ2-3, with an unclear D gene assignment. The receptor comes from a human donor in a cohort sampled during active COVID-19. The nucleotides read TGTGCCAGCAGCCAGTTCAGATCTGATACGCAGTATTTT. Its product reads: CASSQFRSDTQYF.